This T cell receptor (beta chain) is from a study of blood T cells in healthy people across ages. Overall study results and limits: Strong correlation existed between TCR beta diversity and naive T cell percentage.

A second about 7 to 11 cycle PCR used barcoded and J-beta primers. Tagging of each cDNA molecule was performed by a template-switch adaptor with 12 random nucleotides. Any given sample supplied a minimum of 2.5 million CDR3-containing paired-end reads. TCRdb re-called the 5' RACE reads through MiXCR, storing one row per CDR3 protein. The sample holds 920,000 or so distinct CDR3 sequences, more than 35% seen once. Looked up from germline, CDR1 is MNHEY and CDR2 is SVGEGT. V lost 2 bases and J 2 bases, leaving 13 bases between the germline ends. The CDR3 sequence is 15 residues long. Per sample, at least 5 micrograms of total RNA were extracted. Concerning this clonotype itself: Its antigen is still unknown.

Sequencing input: blood. The genes are TRBV6-2 or TRBV6-3 and TRBJ2-7, with TRBD2 as a possible D gene (6 bases). This TCR was sampled from a woman aged 55-69 years in good health. This CDR3 reads CASSYPDYSTYEQYF. The CDR3 DNA reads as TGTGCCAGCAGTTACCCGGACTACTCAACCTACGAGCAGTACTTC.